This T cell receptor beta chain was captured in a study of cytomegalovirus exposure and HLA in healthy donors. This clone was counted only a few times. Other DNA sequences in the sample encode the same CDR3. There are 14 residues in the CDR3. The trim removed 0 bases at V and 5 bases at J, leaving 1 base unmatched. Germline V gives CDR1 SGHTA, CDR2 FQGNSA. PCR used 60 Vbeta primers and 13 Jbeta primers. Measured with immunoSEQ multiplex PCR; TCRdb has only the in-frame clones, and not every one. The sample carries fewer than 200,000 clones, roughly four fifths recorded once. The TCR was taken from a female donor in good health and CMV-seronegative. Input material: PBMCs. This chain joins TRBV7-2 and TRBJ2-5, with 9 bases lining up with TRBD1. The CDR3 sequence is CASSLAGQGETQYF. CDR3 nucleotides: TGTGCCAGCAGCTTAGCCGGACAGGGGGAGACCCAGTACTTC.